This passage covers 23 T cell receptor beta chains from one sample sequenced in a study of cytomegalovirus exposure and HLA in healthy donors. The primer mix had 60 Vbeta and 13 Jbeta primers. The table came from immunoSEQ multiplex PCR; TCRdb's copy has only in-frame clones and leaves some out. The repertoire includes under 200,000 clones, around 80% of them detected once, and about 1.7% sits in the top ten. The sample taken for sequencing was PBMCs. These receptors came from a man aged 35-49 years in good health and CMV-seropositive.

The CDR3 region has the DNA TGTGCCAGCAGCTCCGACAGGGCGTCCGAGAAGTGGCAGTTCTTC. Translation: CASSSDRASEKWQFF. The rearrangement joins TRBV7-9 to TRBJ2-1; 7 bases map to TRBD1. The CDR3 length is 15 residues. Germline V gives CDR1 SEHNR, CDR2 FQNEAQ (reference sequence). V lost 4 bases to trimming and J lost 12 bases; unmatched junction nucleotides: 15.

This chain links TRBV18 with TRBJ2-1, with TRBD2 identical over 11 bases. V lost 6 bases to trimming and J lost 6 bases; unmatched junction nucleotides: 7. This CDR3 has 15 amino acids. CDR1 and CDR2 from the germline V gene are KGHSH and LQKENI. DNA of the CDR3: TGTGCCAGCTCTAGGACTAGCGGGCCCTTCAATGAGCAGTTCTTC. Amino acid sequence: CASSRTSGPFNEQFF.

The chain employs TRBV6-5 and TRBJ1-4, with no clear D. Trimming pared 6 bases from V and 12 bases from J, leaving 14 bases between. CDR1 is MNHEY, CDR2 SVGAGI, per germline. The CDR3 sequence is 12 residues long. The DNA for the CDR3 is TGTGCCAGCAGCCCACGGGGTGAGCAACTGTTTTTT. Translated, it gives CASSPRGEQLFF.

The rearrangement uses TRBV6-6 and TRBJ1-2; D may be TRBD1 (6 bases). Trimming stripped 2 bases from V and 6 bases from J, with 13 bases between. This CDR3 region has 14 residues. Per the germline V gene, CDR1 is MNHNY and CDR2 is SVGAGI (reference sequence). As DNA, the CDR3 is TGTGCCAGCAGTTACGGGAAGGGGGGGGATGGCTACACCTTC. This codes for CASSYGKGGDGYTF.

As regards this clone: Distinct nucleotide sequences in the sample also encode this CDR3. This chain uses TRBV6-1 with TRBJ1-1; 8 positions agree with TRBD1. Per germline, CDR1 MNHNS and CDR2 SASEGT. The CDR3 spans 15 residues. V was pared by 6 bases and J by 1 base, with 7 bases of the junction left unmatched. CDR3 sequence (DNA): TGTGCCAGCAGACTCCAGACAGGGGAGAACACTGAAGCTTTCTTT. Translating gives CASRLQTGENTEAFF.

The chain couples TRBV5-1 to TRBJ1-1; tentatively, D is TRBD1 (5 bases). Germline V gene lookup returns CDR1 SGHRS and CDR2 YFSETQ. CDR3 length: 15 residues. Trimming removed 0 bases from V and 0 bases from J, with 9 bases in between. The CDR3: CASSLEGVMNTEAFF. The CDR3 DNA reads TGCGCCAGCAGCTTGGAAGGGGTGATGAACACTGAAGCTTTCTTT. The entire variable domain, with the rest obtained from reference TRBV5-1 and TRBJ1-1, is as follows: KAGVTQTPRYLIKTRGQQVTLSCSPISGHRSVSWYQQTPGQGLQFLFEYFSETQRNKGNFPGRFSGRQFSNSRSEMNVSTLELGDSALYLCASSLEGVMNTEAFFGQGTRLTVV.

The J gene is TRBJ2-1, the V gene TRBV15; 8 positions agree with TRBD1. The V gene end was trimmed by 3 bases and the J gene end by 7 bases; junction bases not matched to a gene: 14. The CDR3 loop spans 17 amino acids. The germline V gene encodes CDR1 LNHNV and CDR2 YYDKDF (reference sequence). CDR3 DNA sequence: TGTGCCACCAGCAGCGCACCGCCCAGGGGGCAGTGGAATGAGCAGTTCTTC. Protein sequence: CATSSAPPRGQWNEQFF. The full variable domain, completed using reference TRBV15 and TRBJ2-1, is DAMVIQNPRYQVTQFGKPVTLSCSQTLNHNVMYWYQQKSSQAPKLLFHYYDKDFNNEADTPDNFQSRRPNTSFCFLDIRSPGLGDTAMYLCATSSAPPRGQWNEQFFGPGTRLTVL.

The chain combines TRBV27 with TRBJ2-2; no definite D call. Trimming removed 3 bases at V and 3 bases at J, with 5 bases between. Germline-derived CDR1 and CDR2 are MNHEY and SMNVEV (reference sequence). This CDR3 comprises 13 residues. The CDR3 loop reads CASSFRDTGELFF. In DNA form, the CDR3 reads TGTGCCAGCAGTTTCCGGGACACCGGGGAGCTGTTTTTT.

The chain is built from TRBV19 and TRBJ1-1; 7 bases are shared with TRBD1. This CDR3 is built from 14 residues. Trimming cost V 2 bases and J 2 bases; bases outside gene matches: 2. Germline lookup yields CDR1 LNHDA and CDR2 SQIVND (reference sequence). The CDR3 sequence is CASSITGANTEAFF. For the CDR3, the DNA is TGTGCCAGTAGTATAACAGGGGCCAACACTGAAGCTTTCTTT.

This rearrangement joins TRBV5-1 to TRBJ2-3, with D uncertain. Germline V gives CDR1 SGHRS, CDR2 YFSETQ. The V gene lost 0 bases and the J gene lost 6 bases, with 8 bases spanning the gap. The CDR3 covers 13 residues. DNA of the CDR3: TGCGCCAGCAGCTTGGTGCCTACCGATACGCAGTATTTT. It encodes CASSLVPTDTQYF.

CDR3: CASSTQGIDVADTQYF. As DNA, the CDR3 is TGTGCCAGCAGCACGCAGGGAATCGATGTGGCAGATACGCAGTATTTT. This sequence joins TRBV6-6 and TRBJ2-3, with D possibly matching TRBD1 (5 bases). The V end was cut by 6 bases, the J end by 4 bases, with 20 bases between. The CDR3 runs to 16 residues. The germline V gene encodes CDR1 MNHNY and CDR2 SVGAGI (reference sequence).

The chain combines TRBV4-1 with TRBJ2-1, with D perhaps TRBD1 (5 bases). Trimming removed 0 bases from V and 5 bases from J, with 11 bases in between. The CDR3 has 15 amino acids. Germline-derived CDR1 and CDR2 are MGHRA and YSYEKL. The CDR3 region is CASSQEAGFHNEQFF. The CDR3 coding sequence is TGCGCCAGCAGCCAAGAGGCAGGGTTCCACAATGAGCAGTTCTTC.

This CDR3 is CASSVGIRSGLSGRNYGYTF. For the CDR3, the DNA is TGTGCCAGCAGCGTAGGAATCAGGTCGGGCCTTTCAGGGCGAAACTATGGCTACACCTTC. The chain couples TRBV9 to TRBJ1-2; tentatively, D is TRBD1 (5 bases). The V gene's germline CDR1 is SGDLS and CDR2 YYNGEE. CDR3 length: 20 amino acids. Trimming left V 0 bases short and J 2 bases short, with 26 bases between. The complete variable domain, with remaining parts taken from reference TRBV9 and TRBJ1-2, reads DSGVTQTPKHLITATGQRVTLRCSPRSGDLSVYWYQQSLDQGLQFLIQYYNGEERAKGNILERFSAQQFPDLHSELNLSSLELGDSALYFCASSVGIRSGLSGRNYGYTFGSGTRLTVV.

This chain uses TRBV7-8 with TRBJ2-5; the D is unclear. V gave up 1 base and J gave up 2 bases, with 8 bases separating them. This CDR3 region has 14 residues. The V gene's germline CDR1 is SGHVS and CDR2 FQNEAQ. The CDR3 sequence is CASSLGQLQETQYF. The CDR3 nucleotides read TGTGCCAGCAGCTTAGGGCAATTGCAAGAGACCCAGTACTTC.

CDR3 amino acids: CASSLIAGGAEQYF. The CDR3 region has the DNA TGCGCCAGCAGCCTTATAGCGGGAGGGGCCGAGCAGTACTTC. The chain joins TRBV4-1 to TRBJ2-5, with 11 bases that match TRBD2. Matching the DNA end better, TRBJ2-7 makes the J call doubtful. Germline CDR1 is MGHRA and CDR2 is YSYEKL. This CDR3 is built from 14 residues.

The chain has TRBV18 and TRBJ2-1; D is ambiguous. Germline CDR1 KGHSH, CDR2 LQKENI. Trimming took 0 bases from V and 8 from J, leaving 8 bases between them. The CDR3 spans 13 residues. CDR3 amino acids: CASSPPLGYEQFF. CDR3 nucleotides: TGTGCCAGCTCACCACCCCTGGGCTATGAGCAGTTCTTC.

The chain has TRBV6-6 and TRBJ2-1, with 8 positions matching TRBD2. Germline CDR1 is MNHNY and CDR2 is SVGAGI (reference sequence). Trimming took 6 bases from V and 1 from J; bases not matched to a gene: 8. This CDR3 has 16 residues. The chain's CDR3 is CASSFLASGSYNEQFF. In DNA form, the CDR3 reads TGTGCCAGCAGCTTTCTGGCTAGCGGGTCCTACAATGAGCAGTTCTTC.

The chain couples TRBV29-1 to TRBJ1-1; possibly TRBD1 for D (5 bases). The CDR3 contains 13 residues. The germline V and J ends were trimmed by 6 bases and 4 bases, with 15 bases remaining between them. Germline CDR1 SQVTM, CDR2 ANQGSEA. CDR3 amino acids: CSVGTGPSTEAFF. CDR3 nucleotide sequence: TGCAGCGTGGGAACAGGCCCGAGCACTGAAGCTTTCTTT.

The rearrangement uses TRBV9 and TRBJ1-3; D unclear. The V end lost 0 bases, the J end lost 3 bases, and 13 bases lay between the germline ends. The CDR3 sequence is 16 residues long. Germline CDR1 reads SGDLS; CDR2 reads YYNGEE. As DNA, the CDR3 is TGTGCCAGCAGCGTAGGGCCGATCTTTGGTGGAAACACCATATATTTT. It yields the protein CASSVGPIFGGNTIYF.

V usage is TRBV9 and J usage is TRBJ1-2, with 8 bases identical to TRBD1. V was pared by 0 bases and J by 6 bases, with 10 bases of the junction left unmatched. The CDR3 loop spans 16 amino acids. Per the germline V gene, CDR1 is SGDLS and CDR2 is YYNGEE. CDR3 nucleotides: TGTGCCAGCAGCGTAGCCGCCCAGGGGGCGCCGGATGGCTACACCTTC. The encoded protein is CASSVAAQGAPDGYTF.

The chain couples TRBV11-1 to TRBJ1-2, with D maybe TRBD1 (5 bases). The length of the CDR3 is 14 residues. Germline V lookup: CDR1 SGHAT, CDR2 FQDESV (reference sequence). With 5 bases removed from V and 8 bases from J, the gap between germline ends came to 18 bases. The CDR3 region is CASSPGRDIKGYTF. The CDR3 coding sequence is TGTGCCAGCAGCCCGGGCAGGGATATTAAAGGCTACACCTTC.

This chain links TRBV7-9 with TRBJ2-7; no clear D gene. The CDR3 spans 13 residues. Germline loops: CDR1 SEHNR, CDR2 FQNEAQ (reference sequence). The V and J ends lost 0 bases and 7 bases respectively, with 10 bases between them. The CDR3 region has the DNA TGTGCCAGCAGCTTAGCACCCCTCGCGGAGCAGTACTTC. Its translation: CASSLAPLAEQYF.

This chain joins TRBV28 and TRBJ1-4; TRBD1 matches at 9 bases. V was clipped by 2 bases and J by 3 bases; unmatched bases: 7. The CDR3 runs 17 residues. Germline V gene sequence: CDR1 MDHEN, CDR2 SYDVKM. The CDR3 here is CASSLELGQGSNEKLFF. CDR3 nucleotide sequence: TGTGCCAGCAGTTTAGAATTGGGACAGGGATCTAATGAAAAACTGTTTTTT.